The 23 T cell receptor beta chains below were found in one sample sequenced in a study of shared clonotypes between healthy human individuals (dated by TCRdb to 2018 to 2020). The method was the immunoSEQ multiplex PCR assay. TCRdb took this table from immuneACCESS and kept in-frame rearrangements with V and J called. Such tables lack part of the clones; where checked against another copy, unresolved V genes explain under half of the gap, and the rest is unexplained. This sample has roughly 1,500,000 clones in its table, and 98% of those were observed once. The ten largest clones take up roughly 0.45% of the sample. The specimen was naive CD4+ T cells sorted from blood. Explained via the paper, the cell subset or site label denotes: CD45RA+ positively selected. These receptors all come from a man between 25 and 39 years old in good health.

The gene calls are TRBV27 and TRBJ2-1; possibly TRBD2 for D (5 bases). CDR1 is MNHEY and CDR2 is SMNVEV in the germline V gene (reference sequence). The CDR3 has 15 residues. Trimming stripped 2 bases from V and 1 base from J, with 9 bases between. The CDR3 coding sequence is TGTGCCAGCAGTTTAATAGGACTGTCCTACAATGAGCAGTTCTTC. Residues: CASSLIGLSYNEQFF.

In the case of this clone: Other DNA variants within this sample encode the same CDR3. J is TRBJ2-7 and V is TRBV11-3, with D unresolved. This CDR3 contains 13 residues. V was clipped by 1 base and J by 1 base, with 5 bases between them. Germline-derived CDR1 and CDR2 are SGHNT and YENEEA. CDR3 region: CASSLGQSYEQYF. For the CDR3, the DNA is TGTGCCAGCAGCTTAGGGCAATCCTACGAGCAGTACTTC.

The V gene is TRBV10-1, the J gene TRBJ1-1; 7 bases are shared with TRBD1. J gave up 8 bases and V 3 bases, and 6 bases lay outside the gene matches. Germline CDR1 WNHNN, CDR2 SYGVQD (reference sequence). The CDR3 sequence is 13 residues long. In DNA, the CDR3 is TGCGCCAGCAGTGAAGCGCGGACAGGCGAAGCTTTCTTT. As protein: CASSEARTGEAFF.

This clone was counted a few times. Other DNA sequences in the sample encode the same CDR3. This rearrangement joins TRBV5-1 to TRBJ2-1; 11 nucleotides agree with TRBD2. CDR1 and CDR2 (germline): SGHRS, YFSETQ. With 0 bases clipped from V and 4 bases from J, the junction kept 3 bases outside the gene matches. The CDR3 is 16 residues long. CDR3 DNA sequence: TGCGCCAGCAGCTTGGTGGGGACTAGCGGATACAATGAGCAGTTCTTC. Residues: CASSLVGTSGYNEQFF.

V usage is TRBV4-1 and J usage is TRBJ2-3; possibly TRBD2 for D (6 bases). Germline CDR1 and CDR2: MGHRA and YSYEKL. Trimming left V 4 bases short and J 3 bases short, with 20 bases between. This CDR3 region has 17 residues. CDR3 loop: CASSLQAEGLTTDTQYF. Here the CDR3 DNA reads TGCGCCAGCAGCCTGCAAGCGGAGGGACTTACAACAGATACGCAGTATTTT.

The V gene is TRBV18, the J gene TRBJ2-1; possibly TRBD1 for D (6 bases). This CDR3 has 18 amino acids. V dropped 3 bases and J dropped 5 bases, with 23 bases sitting between them. Germline values: CDR1 KGHSH, CDR2 LQKENI. The CDR3, as DNA: TGTGCCAGCTCACCCCTCGGACAGTCCGTCACGGGACACAATGAGCAGTTCTTC. This translates into CASSPLGQSVTGHNEQFF.

This chain links TRBV11-2 with TRBJ2-3, with D hard to call. Germline-derived CDR1 and CDR2 are SGHAT and FQNNGV. There are 14 residues in the CDR3. The ends were cut back, 4 bases at V and 2 bases at J, with 10 bases in the middle. As DNA, the CDR3 is TGTGCCAGCAGCTCCTCGATAACCACAGATACGCAGTATTTT. Translating it yields CASSSSITTDTQYF.

As concerns this clone: This CDR3 is also generated by other DNA sequences in the sample. The J gene is TRBJ2-1, the V gene TRBV5-1; D not certain. With 0 bases removed from V and 0 bases from J, the gap between germline ends came to 10 bases. The CDR3 has 16 amino acids. The V gene's germline CDR1 is SGHRS and CDR2 YFSETQ. CDR3 region: CASSLGKGSSYNEQFF. CDR3 DNA: TGCGCCAGCAGCTTGGGTAAGGGTAGCTCCTACAATGAGCAGTTCTTC.

In this sample, this clone turned up once. The gene calls are TRBV18 and TRBJ1-4, with D tentatively TRBD1 (5 bases). Germline-derived CDR1 and CDR2 are KGHSH and LQKENI. The V end was cut by 3 bases, the J end by 7 bases, with 18 bases between. The CDR3 has 16 amino acids. The CDR3 reads CASSPLEGRLSEKLFF. The DNA of the CDR3 is TGTGCCAGCTCACCTCTAGAGGGACGCTTAAGTGAAAAACTGTTTTTT.

This clone was seen once. The CDR3 loop reads CASSFVSLAEAFF. As DNA, the CDR3 is TGCGCCAGCAGCTTCGTTTCGCTCGCTGAAGCTTTCTTT. V is TRBV5-1 and J is TRBJ1-1, with D uncertain. CDR3 length: 13 amino acids. From germline, CDR1 is SGHRS and CDR2 YFSETQ. V was cut by 2 bases and J by 6 bases, with 11 bases left in between.

The chain couples TRBV6-6 to TRBJ2-2, with no clear D. Germline CDR1 and CDR2: MNHNY and SVGAGI (reference sequence). V shed 4 bases and J shed 5 bases, with 8 bases lying between them. The CDR3 is 13 amino acids. The DNA for the CDR3 is TGTGCCAGCAGTTTATTGGGGACCGGGGAGCTGTTTTTT. This gives the protein CASSLLGTGELFF.

The chain recombines TRBV7-3 with TRBJ2-1; the match to TRBD1 covers 8 bases. This CDR3 spans 15 amino acids. Trimming cost V 1 base and J 7 bases; bases outside gene matches: 6. CDR1 and CDR2 from the germline V gene are SGHTA and FQGTGA. The CDR3 loop reads CASSLSPGGRNEQFF. The DNA for the CDR3 is TGTGCCAGCAGCTTAAGTCCAGGGGGCAGGAATGAGCAGTTCTTC. Full variable domain (rest looked up from reference TRBV7-3 and TRBJ2-1): GAGVSQTPSNKVTEKGKYVELRCDPISGHTALYWYRQSLGQGPEFLIYFQGTGAADDSGLPNDRFFAVRPEGSVSTLKIQRTERGDSAVYLCASSLSPGGRNEQFFGPGTRLTVL.

The chain is built from TRBV28 and TRBJ2-3; weak D call: TRBD2 (5 bases). Germline CDR1 is MDHEN and CDR2 is SYDVKM. With 3 bases removed from V and 4 bases from J, the gap between germline ends came to 14 bases. The CDR3 extends over 15 amino acids. CDR3 sequence reads: CASSFAGTESDTQYF. DNA for the CDR3: TGTGCCAGCAGTTTTGCGGGTACCGAATCAGATACGCAGTATTTT.

This rearrangement joins TRBV6-6 to TRBJ2-7, with D possibly being TRBD1 or TRBD2 (6 bases each). Germline-derived CDR1 and CDR2 are MNHNY and SVGAGI (reference sequence). The CDR3 consists of 14 residues. The V end was cut by 4 bases, the J end by 5 bases, with 15 bases between. The CDR3 region is CASSLVKGGNEQYF. CDR3 coding DNA: TGTGCCAGCAGTTTGGTGAAGGGGGGCAACGAGCAGTACTTC.

The chain has TRBV7-2 and TRBJ2-2, with 11 positions matching TRBD1. J lost 4 bases, V lost 6 bases, and 7 bases had no gene match. Germline CDR1 and CDR2: SGHTA and FQGNSA. The CDR3 contains 16 residues. The CDR3, as DNA: TGTGCCAGCAGACCGACCGGGACAGGGGGCACCGGGGAGCTGTTTTTT. This sequence encodes CASRPTGTGGTGELFF.

A word on this clone: In the same sample, other DNA sequences code for this CDR3. The chain is built from TRBV5-1 and TRBJ2-2, with 11 bases that match TRBD2. V dropped 1 base and J dropped 4; count of bases not matched to a gene: 0. The CDR3 runs to 15 residues. The germline V gene encodes CDR1 SGHRS and CDR2 YFSETQ. CDR3 sequence reads: CASSLTSGSTGELFF. The CDR3 DNA sequence: TGCGCCAGCAGCTTGACTAGCGGGAGCACCGGGGAGCTGTTTTTT. Complete variable domain (other parts from reference TRBV5-1 and TRBJ2-2): KAGVTQTPRYLIKTRGQQVTLSCSPISGHRSVSWYQQTPGQGLQFLFEYFSETQRNKGNFPGRFSGRQFSNSRSEMNVSTLELGDSALYLCASSLTSGSTGELFFGEGSRLTVL.

The chain uses TRBV13 and TRBJ2-1; D is perhaps TRBD2 (6 bases). Germline CDR1 reads PRHDT; CDR2 reads FYEKMQ (reference sequence). V was shortened by 1 base and J by 2 bases, with 12 bases between the two germline ends. This CDR3 region has 16 residues. This CDR3 reads CASSLVVEGPYNEQFF. DNA of the CDR3: TGTGCCAGCAGCTTAGTGGTGGAGGGGCCCTACAATGAGCAGTTCTTC.

The CDR3 bases are TGTGCCCCGCGTGAGACTAAGGGGACCCAGTACTTC. Encoded protein: CAPRETKGTQYF. The chain recombines TRBV10-3 with TRBJ2-5; D possibly corresponds to TRBD2 (5 bases). CDR1 ENHRY and CDR2 SYGVKD come from the germline V gene. This CDR3 region has 12 residues. The V and J ends lost 11 bases and 7 bases respectively, with 17 bases between them.

V and J are TRBV9 and TRBJ1-2; D call uncertain. The V and J ends lost 0 bases and 4 bases respectively, with 13 bases between them. Germline V gene sequence: CDR1 SGDLS, CDR2 YYNGEE. This CDR3 spans 15 amino acids. The CDR3 loop is CASSVELGSTYGYTF. In nucleotides, the CDR3 is TGTGCCAGCAGCGTAGAATTAGGGAGCACCTATGGCTACACCTTC.

The chain carries TRBV27 and TRBJ1-1, with D uncertain. This CDR3 has 15 residues. Per germline, CDR1 MNHEY and CDR2 SMNVEV (reference sequence). V was trimmed by 4 bases and J by 2 bases, leaving 14 bases between them. This CDR3 reads CASSSRESGNTEAFF. Written as DNA, the CDR3 is TGTGCCAGCAGTTCCCGGGAGAGCGGCAACACTGAAGCTTTCTTT.

The genes are TRBV25-1 and TRBJ2-1, with D possibly TRBD2 on 5 matching bases. The CDR3 has 14 residues. Germline V CDR1 and CDR2: MGHDK, SYGVNS. Trimming shortened V by 1 base and J by 8 bases, and 12 bases separated the two germline ends. The DNA of the CDR3 is TGTGCCAGCAGTGAATCACTAGTCTCGCATGAGCAGTTCTTC. Translated: CASSESLVSHEQFF.

The DNA of the CDR3 is TGTGCCAGCGGCCTAGCGGGGACTAGCACAGATACGCAGTATTTT. Protein: CASGLAGTSTDTQYF. The chain is built from TRBV11-3 and TRBJ2-3, with 9 bases lining up with TRBD2. CDR1 and CDR2 (germline): SGHNT, YENEEA. The ends lost 8 bases at V and 0 bases at J; junction bases unmatched: 6. The CDR3 sequence is 15 residues long.

This chain uses TRBV5-1 with TRBJ2-2; weak D call: TRBD2 (5 bases). CDR1 SGHRS and CDR2 YFSETQ come from the germline V gene. CDR3 size: 16 residues. V lost 2 bases, J lost 4 bases, and 15 bases lay in between. The CDR3 reads CASSFGPQRGTGELFF. The DNA of the CDR3 is TGCGCCAGCAGCTTTGGCCCCCAACGGGGCACCGGGGAGCTGTTTTTT.